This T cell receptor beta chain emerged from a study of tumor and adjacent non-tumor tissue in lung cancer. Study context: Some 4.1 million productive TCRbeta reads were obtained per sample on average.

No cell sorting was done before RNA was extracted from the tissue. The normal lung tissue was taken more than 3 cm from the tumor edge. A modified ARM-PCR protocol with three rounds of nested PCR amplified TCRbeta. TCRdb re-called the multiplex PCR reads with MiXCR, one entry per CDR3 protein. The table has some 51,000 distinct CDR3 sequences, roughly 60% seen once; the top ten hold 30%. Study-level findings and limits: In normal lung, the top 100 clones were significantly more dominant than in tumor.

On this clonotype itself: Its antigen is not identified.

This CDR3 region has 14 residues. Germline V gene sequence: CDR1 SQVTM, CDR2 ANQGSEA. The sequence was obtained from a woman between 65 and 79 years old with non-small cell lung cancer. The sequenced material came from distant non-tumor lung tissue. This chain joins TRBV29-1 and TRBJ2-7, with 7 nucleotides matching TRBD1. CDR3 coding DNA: TGCAACATCCGACGGAGCAGGGGGTCTTACGAGCAGTACTTC. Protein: CNIRRSRGSYEQYF.